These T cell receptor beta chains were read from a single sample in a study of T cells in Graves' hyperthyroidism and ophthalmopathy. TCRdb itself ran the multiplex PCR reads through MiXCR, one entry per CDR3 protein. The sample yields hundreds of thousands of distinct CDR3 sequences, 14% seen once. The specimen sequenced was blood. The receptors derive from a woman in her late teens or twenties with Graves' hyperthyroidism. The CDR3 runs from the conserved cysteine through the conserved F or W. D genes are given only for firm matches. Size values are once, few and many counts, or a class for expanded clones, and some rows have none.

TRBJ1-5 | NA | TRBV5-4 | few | CASSGAGYGQPQHF | TGTGCCAGCAGCGGGGCAGGGTATGGTCAGCCCCAGCATTTT
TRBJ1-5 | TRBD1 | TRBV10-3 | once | CAISERGTGANQPQHF | TGTGCCATCAGTGAAAGAGGGACAGGGGCTAATCAGCCCCAGCATTTT
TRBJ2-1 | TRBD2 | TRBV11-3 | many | CASSLWTSGIDEQFF | TGTGCCAGCAGCTTATGGACTAGCGGGATTGATGAGCAGTTCTTC
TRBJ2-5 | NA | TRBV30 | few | CAWSLPLPETQYF | TGTGCCTGGAGTCTGCCCCTACCGGAGACCCAGTACTTC
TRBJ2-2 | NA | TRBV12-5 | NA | CASGPSGGQNTGELFF | TGTGCTAGTGGTCCTTCCGGAGGACAGAACACCGGGGAGCTGTTTTTT
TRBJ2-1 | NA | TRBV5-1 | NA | CASSESAGFYNEQFF | TGCGCCAGCAGCGAAAGCGCCGGATTCTACAATGAGCAGTTCTTC
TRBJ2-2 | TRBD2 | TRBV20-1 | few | CSARPLAGPNTGELFF | TGCAGTGCTAGGCCGCTAGCGGGACCGAACACCGGGGAGCTGTTTTTT
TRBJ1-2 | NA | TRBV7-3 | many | CASSDPWRGYTF | TGTGCCAGCAGCGACCCGTGGCGGGGCTACACCTTC
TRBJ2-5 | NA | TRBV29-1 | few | CSVGGGRGETQYF | TGCAGCGTTGGGGGGGGGCGCGGGGAGACCCAGTACTTC
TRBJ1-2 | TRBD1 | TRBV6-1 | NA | CASSLNLQGLVSGYTF | TGTGCCAGCAGCCTCAATTTACAGGGGCTAGTATCTGGCTACACCTTC
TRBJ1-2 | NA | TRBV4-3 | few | CASSGWIAKSDYGYTF | TGCGCCAGCAGCGGTTGGATAGCCAAATCGGACTATGGCTACACCTTC
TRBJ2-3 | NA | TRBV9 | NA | CASSEWDNTDTQYF | TGTGCCAGCAGCGAGTGGGACAACACAGATACGCAGTATTTT
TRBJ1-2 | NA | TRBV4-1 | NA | CASSQVGGSRGYTF | TGCGCCAGCAGCCAAGTTGGGGGGTCCCGTGGCTACACCTTC
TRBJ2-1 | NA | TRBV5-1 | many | CASSLNGATNEQFF | TGCGCCAGCAGCTTGAACGGAGCGACGAATGAGCAGTTCTTC
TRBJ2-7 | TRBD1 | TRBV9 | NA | CASSARTGTNYEQYF | TGTGCCAGCAGCGCCCGGACAGGGACCAACTACGAGCAGTACTTC
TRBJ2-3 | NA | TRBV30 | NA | CAWSVGLTQYF | TGTGCCTGGAGTGTCGGACTAACGCAGTATTTT